The entry below describes one T cell receptor beta chain. The antigen is undetermined. CDR1 is DFQATT and CDR2 is SNEGSKA in the germline V gene (reference sequence). Between the trimmed V and J ends, which lost 2 bases and 1 base, there was a span of 9 bases. The CDR3 covers 14 residues. Per sample, extraction of total RNA gave at least 5.5 micrograms in every case. This sample was taken from a study of blood T cells in healthy people across ages. Notes on the study in general: Estimated diversity that came from one million T cells was considered an underestimate.

Combining a sample-barcoded 5' primer with a J-beta primer mix, a second PCR ran for about 7 to 11 cycles. One entry per CDR3 protein results from TCRdb running MiXCR on the 5' RACE reads. This table holds 550,000 to 600,000 distinct CDR3 sequences, approximately 27% found once. The specimen sequenced was blood. The gene calls are TRBV20-1 and TRBJ2-1, with a tentative D call TRBD2 (6 bases). This sequence was found in a woman aged 65 to 85 in good health. The DNA of the CDR3 is TGCAGTGCTAGATGGGGGAGGTCCTACAATGAGCAGTTCTTC. Its protein product is CSARWGRSYNEQFF.